These 30 T cell receptor beta chains were all obtained from the same sample, sequenced in a study of radiotherapy plus CTLA-4 blockade in lung cancer. The assay was immunoSEQ multiplex PCR, and TCRdb's table has in-frame clones only and misses some. The sample records tens of thousands of clones, roughly 80% being singletons. The sample in question was peripheral blood, obtained from a patient treated with radiotherapy plus ipilimumab. These TCRs come from a human donor with non-small cell lung cancer whose response to radiotherapy plus ipilimumab could not be evaluated.

This clone has more than one count but fewer than ten. The gene calls are TRBV18 and TRBJ2-7; D perhaps matches TRBD1 (5 bases). The germline gives CDR1 KGHSH, CDR2 LQKENI. Trimming pared 2 bases from V and 2 bases from J, leaving 10 bases between. The CDR3 is 14 residues long. Written as DNA, the CDR3 is TGTGCCAGCTCACCAGACTCGACAGCCTACGAGCAGTACTTC. Amino acids: CASSPDSTAYEQYF.

CDR3 sequence: CASSVGGYQETQYF. The CDR3 nucleotides are TGTGCCAGCAGCGTTGGGGGGTACCAAGAGACCCAGTACTTC. The genes are TRBV9 and TRBJ2-5; D may be TRBD2 (6 bases). This CDR3 contains 14 residues. Germline values: CDR1 SGDLS, CDR2 YYNGEE. Trimming cost V 2 bases and J 0 bases, with 8 bases left between them.

The chain recombines TRBV6-6 with TRBJ2-7, with TRBD2 identical over 7 bases. Germline CDR1 reads MNHNY; CDR2 reads SVGAGI (reference sequence). This CDR3 region has 15 residues. The trim removed 0 bases at V and 3 bases at J, leaving 5 bases unmatched. CDR3 sequence reads: CASSYSNRGDYEQYF. CDR3 DNA sequence: TGTGCCAGCAGTTACTCAAATCGGGGGGACTACGAGCAGTACTTC.

This clone was observed once. This chain joins TRBV4-1 and TRBJ1-2; D possibly corresponds to TRBD1 (5 bases). V shed 0 bases and J shed 7 bases, with 15 bases lying between them. Germline CDR1 reads MGHRA; CDR2 reads YSYEKL. This CDR3 has 15 amino acids. The CDR3 nucleotides are TGCGCCAGCAGCCAAGAAAGTAGCAGGGAGGTTGGCTACACCTTC. This encodes CASSQESSREVGYTF.

The chain is built from TRBV5-1 and TRBJ2-3; the match to TRBD1 covers 8 bases. Germline lookup yields CDR1 SGHRS and CDR2 YFSETQ. The CDR3 is 17 residues long. V lost 4 bases and J lost 1; bases outside the gene matches: 11. CDR3 protein: CASSSQGARGGTDTQYF. In DNA form, the CDR3 reads TGCGCCAGCAGCAGTCAGGGGGCGAGAGGAGGCACAGATACGCAGTATTTT.

The chain uses TRBV4-1 and TRBJ1-2, with D maybe TRBD1 (6 bases). Per the germline V gene, CDR1 is MGHRA and CDR2 is YSYEKL. The CDR3 length is 22 residues. V was shortened by 4 bases and J by 8 bases, with 41 bases between the two germline ends. This chain's CDR3 is CASSLLGGGATKGARWVRGYTF. CDR3 bases: TGCGCCAGCAGCCTCCTGGGGGGGGGCGCAACGAAGGGAGCTCGTTGGGTGAGGGGCTACACCTTC.

The chain employs TRBV6-4 and TRBJ2-7; D may be TRBD1 (6 bases). The CDR3 consists of 11 residues. Germline V gene lookup returns CDR1 MRHNA and CDR2 SNTAGT. V lost 11 bases and J lost 4, with 12 bases in between. This chain's CDR3 is CAQDRPYEQYF. In nucleotides, the CDR3 is TGTGCCCAGGACAGACCATACGAGCAGTACTTC.

This clone was picked up one time. CDR3 sequence reads: CASSARGTSARTDTQYF. DNA for the CDR3: TGTGCCAGTAGCGCCCGCGGGACTAGCGCCCGCACAGATACGCAGTATTTT. J is TRBJ2-3 and V is TRBV19, with 10 bases that match TRBD2. The CDR3 covers 17 residues. CDR1 is LNHDA and CDR2 is SQIVND in the germline V gene (reference sequence). V shed 6 bases and J 1 base; nucleotides not matched to a gene: 10.

The chain joins TRBV30 to TRBJ1-2, with D tentatively TRBD1 (5 bases). The CDR3 consists of 13 residues. Trimming took off 4 bases at V and 4 bases at J, with 13 bases between the two ends. Germline assignment: CDR1 GTSNPN and CDR2 SVGIG (reference sequence). The CDR3 protein is CAWNRDRPYGYTF. The CDR3 DNA sequence: TGTGCCTGGAACCGTGACAGACCCTATGGCTACACCTTC.

The J gene is TRBJ2-7, the V gene TRBV4-3, with D uncertain. The CDR3 loop spans 14 amino acids. V was trimmed by 0 bases and J by 5 bases, leaving 11 bases between them. Germline V CDR1 and CDR2: LGHNA, YSLEER. The CDR3 is CASSQDFPANEQYF. The CDR3 nucleotides read TGCGCCAGCAGCCAAGATTTTCCCGCGAACGAGCAGTACTTC.

The chain recombines TRBV7-2 with TRBJ1-5, with unresolved D. V was shortened by 4 bases and J by 4 bases, with 8 bases between the two germline ends. The CDR3 covers 13 residues. Germline V lookup: CDR1 SGHTA, CDR2 FQGNSA. The CDR3 loop reads CASSSSMNQPQHF. The CDR3 region has the DNA TGTGCCAGCAGCTCCTCTATGAATCAGCCCCAGCATTTT.

The chain combines TRBV7-8 with TRBJ2-2; D is perhaps TRBD2 (6 bases). Germline CDR1 is SGHVS and CDR2 is FQNEAQ. The CDR3 is made up of 18 amino acids. V lost 7 bases and J 5 bases, leaving 26 bases between the germline ends. For the CDR3, the DNA is TGTGCCAGCACCTCGGTGCGAGGGACTCGAGGTGGAACCGGGGAGCTGTTTTTT. It is translated as CASTSVRGTRGGTGELFF.

The chain combines TRBV7-9 with TRBJ2-7; 12 bases map to TRBD2. Germline-derived CDR1 and CDR2 are SEHNR and FQNEAQ (reference sequence). CDR3 length: 17 residues. With V trimmed by 5 bases and J by 6 bases, 14 bases remained unmatched. The CDR3 DNA sequence: TGTGCCAGCAGCCCGACTAGCGGGAGAGGACGGTCTTCCGAGCAGTACTTC. Translating it yields CASSPTSGRGRSSEQYF. The full variable domain, with the rest looked up from reference TRBV7-9 and TRBJ2-7, is DTGVSQNPRHKITKRGQNVTFRCDPISEHNRLYWYRQTLGQGPEFLTYFQNEAQLEKSRLLSDRFSAERPKGSFSTLEIQRTEQGDSAMYLCASSPTSGRGRSSEQYFGPGTRLTVT.

This clone was seen just once. This chain uses TRBV14 with TRBJ2-7, with D possibly TRBD1 on 5 matching bases. Germline V gene data show CDR1 as SGHDN and CDR2 as FVKESK. Trimming stripped 2 bases from V and 5 bases from J, with 7 bases between. The CDR3 is 12 amino acids. DNA of the CDR3: TGTGCCAGCAGCCAAACCAGGGACGAGCAGTACTTC. It encodes CASSQTRDEQYF.

The CDR3 protein is CASSQEGLAGVNTGELFF. The CDR3 coding sequence is TGCGCCAGCAGCCAAGAGGGACTAGCGGGGGTGAACACCGGGGAGCTGTTTTTT. This chain joins TRBV4-3 and TRBJ2-2; 14 nucleotides match TRBD2. The CDR3 has 18 amino acids. The germline gives CDR1 LGHNA, CDR2 YSLEER. V gave up 0 bases and J gave up 1 base; unmatched junction bases: 1.

This chain joins TRBV5-1 and TRBJ2-1, with TRBD1 identical over 10 bases. CDR1 SGHRS and CDR2 YFSETQ come from the germline V gene. After removal of 4 bases from V and 2 bases from J, the junction contained 3 bases not matched to a gene. This CDR3 is built from 15 residues. CDR3 residues: CASSPGQGTYNEQFF. Here the CDR3 DNA reads TGCGCCAGCAGCCCGGGACAGGGGACCTACAATGAGCAGTTCTTC.

The V and J genes are TRBV6-1 and TRBJ2-7; 7 positions agree with TRBD1. Unmatched junction bases numbered 8, after V lost 4 bases and J lost 5 bases. CDR3 length: 14 amino acids. CDR1 and CDR2 from the germline V gene are MNHNS and SASEGT. The CDR3 bases are TGTGCCAGCAGTGTCAGAGGACAGGCGCACGAGCAGTACTTC. Amino acids: CASSVRGQAHEQYF.

V usage is TRBV7-9 and J usage is TRBJ2-1; TRBD2 aligns across 11 bases. This CDR3 region has 19 residues. Germline V CDR1 and CDR2: SEHNR, FQNEAQ (reference sequence). The junction had 19 bases not matched to a gene; V was cut back by 5 bases and J by 7 bases. CDR3 sequence (DNA): TGTGCCAGCAGCCACCCCTCGGGTATTTTAGCGGGGGGGCCTAATGAGCAGTTCTTC. As protein: CASSHPSGILAGGPNEQFF.

The chain employs TRBV6-6 and TRBJ2-7; D gene uncertain. V was clipped by 5 bases and J by 3 bases, with 8 bases between them. CDR1 MNHNY and CDR2 SVGAGI come from the germline V gene (reference sequence). This CDR3 contains 12 residues. Written as DNA, the CDR3 is TGTGCCAGCAGTGGCAGATTCTACGAGCAGTACTTC. Encoded protein: CASSGRFYEQYF.

This clone was seen only a few times. The J gene is TRBJ1-5, the V gene TRBV4-2, with D perhaps TRBD1 (5 bases). Trimming removed 1 base from V and 1 base from J, with 20 bases in between. CDR3 length equals 19 residues. Germline loops: CDR1 LGHNA, CDR2 YNFKEQ. CDR3 sequence reads: CASSQARDGAAGSNQPQHF. The DNA for the CDR3 is TGTGCCAGCAGCCAAGCCCGAGATGGGGCAGCCGGGAGCAATCAGCCCCAGCATTTT.

The DNA of the CDR3 is TGTGCCAGCAGCTCGATCCCGAAGCGGGTAGGGACCGGGGAGCTGTTTTTT. Its translation is CASSSIPKRVGTGELFF. The rearrangement uses TRBV7-6 and TRBJ2-2, with TRBD2 as a possible D gene (6 bases). The V end was cut by 4 bases, the J end by 5 bases, with 20 bases between. This CDR3 is 17 amino acids long. The germline V gene encodes CDR1 SGHVS and CDR2 FNYEAQ.

The chain joins TRBV7-2 to TRBJ2-7, with 12 nucleotides matching TRBD2. Germline lookup yields CDR1 SGHTA and CDR2 FQGNSA. The CDR3 runs 15 residues. V trimming: 2 bases; J trimming: 6 bases; junction bases outside the gene matches: 5. The CDR3 region is CASSLSLAGGTEQYF. Written as DNA, the CDR3 is TGTGCCAGCAGCTTATCGCTAGCGGGGGGGACCGAGCAGTACTTC.

This chain links TRBV7-2 with TRBJ2-5; 10 bases are shared with TRBD1. The CDR3 is 15 residues long. Germline V gene sequence: CDR1 SGHTA, CDR2 FQGNSA. Germline trimming cut 3 bases from V and 7 bases from J; bases unmatched to any gene: 8. CDR3 DNA sequence: TGTGCCAGCAGCTTGGGACAGGGGTCGGGACGGACCCAGTACTTC. Protein sequence: CASSLGQGSGRTQYF.

V and J are TRBV5-6 and TRBJ2-7; no reliable D call. The V gene lost 1 base and the J gene lost 0 bases, with 11 bases spanning the gap. Germline V CDR1 and CDR2: SGHDT, YYEEEE. The CDR3 runs to 15 residues. The CDR3 loop reads CASSLQPLNSYEQYF. The CDR3 region has the DNA TGTGCCAGCAGCTTGCAACCCCTAAACTCCTACGAGCAGTACTTC.

V usage is TRBV5-6 and J usage is TRBJ2-5; 8 nucleotides agree with TRBD1. The trim removed 2 bases at V and 5 bases at J, leaving 5 bases unmatched. This CDR3 comprises 14 residues. Germline loops: CDR1 SGHDT, CDR2 YYEEEE. The CDR3 loop is CASSFGQGAETQYF. Here the CDR3 DNA reads TGTGCCAGCAGCTTCGGGCAGGGGGCGGAGACCCAGTACTTC. Full variable domain (missing parts from reference TRBV5-6 and TRBJ2-5): DAGVTQSPTHLIKTRGQQVTLRCSPKSGHDTVSWYQQALGQGPQFIFQYYEEEERQRGNFPDRFSGHQFPNYSSELNVNALLLGDSALYLCASSFGQGAETQYFGPGTRLLVL.

The chain carries TRBV21-1 and TRBJ2-7; TRBD2 was called by the table and not checked on the DNA. TRBV21-1 is a listed pseudogene. CDR3 length: 17 amino acids. The CDR3 reads CASGMTGVFLGYGEQYF. CDR3 nucleotides: TGTGCCTCGGGGATGACGGGGGTCTTTCTGGGGTACGGCGAGCAGTACTTC.

The V gene is TRBV30, the J gene TRBJ2-7, with D possibly being TRBD2 (5 bases). Trimming removed 0 bases from V and 4 bases from J, with 19 bases in between. This CDR3 contains 16 residues. CDR1 is GTSNPN and CDR2 is SVGIG in the germline V gene (reference sequence). The CDR3 region is CAWSVRGSLSWYEQYF. DNA of the CDR3: TGTGCCTGGAGTGTACGAGGGTCACTAAGTTGGTACGAGCAGTACTTC.

J is TRBJ2-5 and V is TRBV25-1, with TRBD2 matching over 8 bases. Matching the DNA end better, TRBJ2-7 makes the J call doubtful. The CDR3 is 14 amino acids. Germline assignment: CDR1 MGHDK and CDR2 SYGVNS. The CDR3 nucleotides are TGTGCCAGCAGTGGGAGCGGGGGTACCTACGAGCAGTACTTC. Its translation: CASSGSGGTYEQYF.

The J gene is TRBJ2-7, the V gene TRBV7-9, with TRBD2 matching 8 bases. This CDR3 region has 14 residues. J was trimmed by 5 bases and V by 4 bases; bases with no gene match: 7. The germline CDR1 and CDR2 sequences are SEHNR and FQNEAQ (reference sequence). CDR3 sequence reads: CASSYTRTSHEQYF. The CDR3 bases are TGTGCCAGCAGCTACACGCGGACTAGCCACGAGCAGTACTTC.

The V gene is TRBV5-4, the J gene TRBJ1-2, with D hard to call. The germline V gene has CDR1 SGHNT and CDR2 YYREEE (reference sequence). This CDR3 spans 15 amino acids. The V end was cut by 0 bases, the J end by 1 base, with 10 bases between. CDR3 sequence: CASSLDSYNNYGYTF. For the CDR3, the DNA is TGTGCCAGCAGCTTGGACAGTTATAATAACTATGGCTACACCTTC.